This entry is about one TCR beta chain. Its antigen remains unidentified. The source of the sample is a study of a mutant IDH1 vaccine in newly diagnosed glioma. As to time point: week 23, last vaccination. Vaccination used 300 ug of mutant IDH1 20-mer peptide per dose, with topical imiquimod. V was trimmed by 3 bases and J by 8 bases, leaving 14 bases between them. The CDR3 sequence is 13 residues long. CDR1 SGHRS and CDR2 YFSETQ come from the germline V gene. Only in-frame clones appear in the TCRdb table, and some are missing; sequencing was by immunoSEQ multiplex PCR. The sample contains tens of thousands of clones, about 87% of which appear only once.

The chain combines TRBV5-1 with TRBJ1-2; possible D gene TRBD1, 5 bases. The TCR was taken from a young man with glioma. Sequenced here: PBMCs, sampled from a glioma patient whose treatment included an IDH1 peptide vaccine. The CDR3 DNA reads TGCGCCAGCAGCTCCCTTGGGGGGGTCGGCTACACCTTC. Its translation is CASSSLGGVGYTF. Full variable domain (remainder filled in from reference TRBV5-1 and TRBJ1-2): KAGVTQTPRYLIKTRGQQVTLSCSPISGHRSVSWYQQTPGQGLQFLFEYFSETQRNKGNFPGRFSGRQFSNSRSEMNVSTLELGDSALYLCASSSLGGVGYTFGSGTRLTVV.